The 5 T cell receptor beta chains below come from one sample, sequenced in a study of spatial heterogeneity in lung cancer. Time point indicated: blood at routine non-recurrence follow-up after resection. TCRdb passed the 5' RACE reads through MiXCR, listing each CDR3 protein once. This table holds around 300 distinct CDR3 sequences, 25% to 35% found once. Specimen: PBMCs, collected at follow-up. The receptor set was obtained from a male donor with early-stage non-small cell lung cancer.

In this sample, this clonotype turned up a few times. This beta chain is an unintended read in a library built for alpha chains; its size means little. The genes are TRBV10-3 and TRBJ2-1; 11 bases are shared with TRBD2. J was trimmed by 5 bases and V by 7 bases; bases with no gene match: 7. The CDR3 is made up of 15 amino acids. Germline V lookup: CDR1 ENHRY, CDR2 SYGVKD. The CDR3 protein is CAITMGTSGDNEQFF. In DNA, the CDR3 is TGTGCCATCACCATGGGGACTAGCGGTGACAATGAGCAGTTCTTC.

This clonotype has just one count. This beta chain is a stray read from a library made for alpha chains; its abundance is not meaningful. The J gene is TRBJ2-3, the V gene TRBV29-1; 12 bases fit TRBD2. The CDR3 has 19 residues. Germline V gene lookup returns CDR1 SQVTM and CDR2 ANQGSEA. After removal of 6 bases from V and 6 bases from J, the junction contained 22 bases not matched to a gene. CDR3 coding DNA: TGCAGCGTCCTCAAAAACCCGGGACTAGCGGGTTTTTACAGGGATACGCAGTATTTT. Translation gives CSVLKNPGLAGFYRDTQYF.

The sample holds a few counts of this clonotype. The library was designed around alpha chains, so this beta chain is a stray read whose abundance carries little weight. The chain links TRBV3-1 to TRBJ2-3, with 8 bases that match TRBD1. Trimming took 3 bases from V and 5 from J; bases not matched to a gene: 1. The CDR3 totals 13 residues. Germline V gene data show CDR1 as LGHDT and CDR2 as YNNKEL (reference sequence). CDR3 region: CASSQTGEDTQYF. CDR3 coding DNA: TGTGCCAGCAGCCAGACAGGGGAAGATACGCAGTATTTT.

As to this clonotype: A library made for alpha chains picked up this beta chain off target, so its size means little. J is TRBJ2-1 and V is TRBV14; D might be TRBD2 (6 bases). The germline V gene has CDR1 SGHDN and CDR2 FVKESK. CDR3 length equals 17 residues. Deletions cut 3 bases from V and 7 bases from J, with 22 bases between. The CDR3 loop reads CASSHLGPSDGGNEQFF. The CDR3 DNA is TGTGCCAGCAGCCATTTGGGCCCCTCTGACGGGGGTAATGAGCAGTTCTTC.

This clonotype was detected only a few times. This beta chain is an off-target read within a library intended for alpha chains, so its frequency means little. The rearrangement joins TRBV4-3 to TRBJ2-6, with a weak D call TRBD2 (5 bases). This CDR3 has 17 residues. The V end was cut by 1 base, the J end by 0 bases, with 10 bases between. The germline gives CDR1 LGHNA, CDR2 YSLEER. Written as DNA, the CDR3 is TGCGCCAGCAGCCAAGGGACTGCCTACTCTGGGGCCAACGTCCTGACTTTC. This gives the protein CASSQGTAYSGANVLTF.